This T cell receptor (beta chain) was sequenced in a study of T cell responses to AZD1222 COVID-19 vaccine. Looking at the study overall: Second-dose intervals of approximately 4 or approximately 12 weeks were pooled.

TCRdb's table, derived via immunoSEQ multiplex PCR, lists solely in-frame clones and lacks some. The table shows fewer than 110,000 clones, with around nine tenths occurring only once. Regarding the study as a whole: Reports indicate that nearly half of spike-specific TCRs are directed at unmutated variant regions. The span of vaccine-associated CD4 TCRs extended across spike, with dominance at 160-218 and 743-854.

A note on this clone: Antigen unknown.

The length of the CDR3 is 13 residues. The J segment lost 5 bases and the V segment lost 5 bases, leaving 5 bases of the junction unmatched. Germline values: CDR1 LNHDA, CDR2 SQIVND (reference sequence). This TCR was sampled from an adult in good health. Sequences were derived from peripheral blood, sampled on day 0 of AZD1222 vaccination. V gene TRBV19 combines with J gene TRBJ2-5, with 7 nucleotides matching TRBD1. CDR3 DNA sequence: TGTGCCAGTAGTGAGACAGGGACGGAGACCCAGTACTTC. Translating it yields CASSETGTETQYF.